This T cell receptor (beta chain) was documented in a study of technical replicates of blood from several donors. Sequencing was performed with immunoSEQ multiplex PCR; in TCRdb, only in-frame clones are kept and a portion is missing. This sample has around 81,000 clones, with 80% to 90% found just once. The CDR3 is 14 residues long. Deletions cut 6 bases from V and 8 bases from J, with 16 bases between. Germline assignment: CDR1 SGHTA and CDR2 FQGNSA. The specimen was PBMCs. The V gene is TRBV7-2, the J gene TRBJ2-2; maybe TRBD2 (6 bases). The TCR sequence derives from a human donor in good health. Some clones in this sample may be carry-over from other donors' samples. The CDR3 DNA sequence: TGTGCCAGCAGGGGGGACTCCGGGACGGGGGAGCTGTTTTTT. This encodes CASRGDSGTGELFF.